These 17 T cell receptor beta chains originate from one sample sequenced in a study of T cell changes during pregnancy in multiple sclerosis. Assay used: immunoSEQ multiplex PCR; TCRdb lists only in-frame clones, some missing. Of 35,000 to 50,000 clones in the sample, approximately 91% were seen once. The sample taken for sequencing was PBMCs (not recorded whether the cells were cultured). The receptors derive from a female donor with multiple sclerosis, enrolled in a pregnancy study.

V usage is TRBV5-4 and J usage is TRBJ2-4; 7 positions match TRBD2. The CDR3 has 15 residues. Per germline, CDR1 SGHNT and CDR2 YYREEE (reference sequence). J gave up 5 bases and V 0 bases, and 5 bases lay outside the gene matches. CDR3 coding DNA: TGTGCCAGCAGCTTGGGCCCCCGGGGGGAAAACATTCAGTACTTC. It is translated as CASSLGPRGENIQYF. Complete variable domain (other parts from reference TRBV5-4 and TRBJ2-4): ETGVTQSPTHLIKTRGQQVTLRCSSQSGHNTVSWYQQALGQGPQFIFQYYREEENGRGNFPPRFSGLQFPNYSSELNVNALELDDSALYLCASSLGPRGENIQYFGAGTRLSVL.

The chain carries TRBV5-1 and TRBJ2-7, with D perhaps given as TRBD1 or TRBD2 (6 bases each). This CDR3 is built from 16 residues. Trimming removed 0 bases at V and 1 base at J, with 14 bases between. The germline V gene has CDR1 SGHRS and CDR2 YFSETQ. Written as DNA, the CDR3 is TGCGCCAGCAGCTTGGGTCCGGGGGCAGGATCCTACGAGCAGTACTTC. Amino acid sequence: CASSLGPGAGSYEQYF. The variable domain in full, with the rest retrieved from reference TRBV5-1 and TRBJ2-7, is KAGVTQTPRYLIKTRGQQVTLSCSPISGHRSVSWYQQTPGQGLQFLFEYFSETQRNKGNFPGRFSGRQFSNSRSEMNVSTLELGDSALYLCASSLGPGAGSYEQYFGPGTRLTVT.

The CDR3 protein is CASSSLAGGPYEQFF. CDR3 coding DNA: TGTGCCAGCAGCTCACTAGCGGGAGGGCCCTATGAGCAGTTCTTC. The chain employs TRBV11-2 and TRBJ2-1; 13 bases are a match to TRBD2. Per the germline V gene, CDR1 is SGHAT and CDR2 is FQNNGV. The CDR3 sequence is 15 residues long. V lost 4 bases, J lost 8 bases, and 5 bases stayed unmatched. Based on the CDR3 plus reference TRBV11-2 and TRBJ2-1, the full variable domain is EAGVAQSPRYKIIEKRQSVAFWCNPISGHATLYWYQQILGQGPKLLIQFQNNGVVDDSQLPKDRFSAERLKGVDSTLKIQPAKLEDSAVYLCASSSLAGGPYEQFFGPGTRLTVL.

This clone was detected once. V and J are TRBV19 and TRBJ1-1, with D tentatively TRBD1 (5 bases). Germline V gene lookup returns CDR1 LNHDA and CDR2 SQIVND (reference sequence). CDR3 length equals 13 residues. The V end was cut by 6 bases, the J end by 5 bases, with 13 bases between. As DNA, the CDR3 is TGTGCCAGTAGGGGGGAAAGTGGGACTGAAGCTTTCTTT. Encoded protein: CASRGESGTEAFF.

This chain joins TRBV10-3 and TRBJ2-7; weak D call: TRBD1 (6 bases). Germline CDR1 reads ENHRY; CDR2 reads SYGVKD. The CDR3 loop spans 13 amino acids. V lost 11 bases and J 1 base, leaving 15 bases between the germline ends. The CDR3 bases are TGTGCCGTCACGTCTGACAGGTCCTACGAGCAGTACTTC. It yields the protein CAVTSDRSYEQYF.

This clone was detected once. J is TRBJ2-4 and V is TRBV21-1. TRBV21-1 is reported as a pseudogene. This CDR3 has 9 residues. The CDR3 bases are TGTGCCAGCAGCAGCATTCAGTACTTC. It yields the protein CASSSIQYF.

The gene calls are TRBV4-3 and TRBJ1-2, with no clear D. CDR1 and CDR2 from the germline V gene are LGHNA and YSLEER. V dropped 0 bases and J dropped 3 bases, with 14 bases sitting between them. The CDR3 spans 16 residues. The CDR3 DNA follows: TGCGCCAGCAGCCAAGAGGTCGCGGCAGGCTACTATGGCTACACCTTC. Amino acids: CASSQEVAAGYYGYTF.

The V call is TRBV4-1, the J call TRBJ2-5; 9 bases align to TRBD2. The trim removed 0 bases at V and 3 bases at J, leaving 8 bases unmatched. Germline CDR1 reads MGHRA; CDR2 reads YSYEKL. This CDR3 has 17 amino acids. This chain's CDR3 is CASSQDLTGGREETQYF. The CDR3 DNA reads as TGCGCCAGCAGCCAAGATTTAACAGGCGGGAGGGAAGAGACCCAGTACTTC.

The chain combines TRBV7-2 with TRBJ1-1; unclear D gene. CDR3 length: 18 amino acids. Trimming stripped 2 bases from V and 5 bases from J, with 24 bases between. The germline V gene has CDR1 SGHTA and CDR2 FQGNSA. This chain's CDR3 is CASSLYFGSIPTLTEAFF. In DNA form, the CDR3 reads TGTGCCAGCAGCTTATATTTTGGCTCCATCCCTACTTTGACTGAAGCTTTCTTT.

V is TRBV7-8 and J is TRBJ2-2; 8 nucleotides align to TRBD1. Germline lookup yields CDR1 SGHVS and CDR2 FQNEAQ. Unmatched junction bases numbered 7, after V lost 6 bases and J lost 4 bases. This CDR3 comprises 15 residues. The CDR3 here is CASSIGTGVTGELFF. As DNA, the CDR3 is TGTGCCAGCAGTATCGGGACAGGCGTCACCGGGGAGCTGTTTTTT.

The chain employs TRBV19 and TRBJ2-7; D could derive from TRBD1 or TRBD2 (6 bases each). This CDR3 is 14 amino acids long. Germline V lookup: CDR1 LNHDA, CDR2 SQIVND (reference sequence). V lost 2 bases to trimming and J lost 7 bases, with 15 bases between them. In DNA, the CDR3 is TGTGCCAGTAGTATATTCGGGGGCACGGGAGAGCAGTACTTC. Translating it yields CASSIFGGTGEQYF.

J is TRBJ1-5 and V is TRBV4-1, with a tentative D call TRBD1 (6 bases). Germline V gene data show CDR1 as MGHRA and CDR2 as YSYEKL. V was trimmed by 0 bases and J by 14 bases, leaving 17 bases between them. The CDR3 runs 14 residues. The chain's CDR3 is CASSQEREGQEKHF. The CDR3 coding sequence is TGCGCCAGCAGCCAAGAACGGGAGGGACAAGAAAAGCATTTT.

In its sample, this clone was seen a few times. The chain employs TRBV6-5 and TRBJ2-7; D not certain. Germline CDR1 MNHEY, CDR2 SVGAGI. Trimming left V 1 base short and J 6 bases short, with 10 bases between. CDR3 length equals 13 residues. CDR3 nucleotide sequence: TGTGCCAGCAGTTACTATTGGTGGGGCGAGCAGTACTTC. Translation: CASSYYWWGEQYF.

The V call is TRBV7-6, the J call TRBJ1-5; 7 nucleotides agree with TRBD1. The junction had 6 bases not matched to a gene; V was cut back by 3 bases and J by 7 bases. Germline CDR1 reads SGHVS; CDR2 reads FNYEAQ. The CDR3 is 14 residues long. The CDR3 nucleotides are TGTGCCAGCAGCTTCGAGGGGGCACGGCAGCCCCAGCATTTT. This gives the protein CASSFEGARQPQHF.

This sequence joins TRBV5-1 and TRBJ2-7, with D unclear. The CDR3 consists of 11 residues. Trimming took 2 bases from V and 3 from J, leaving 3 bases between them. The germline CDR1 and CDR2 sequences are SGHRS and YFSETQ. The chain's CDR3 is CASSLNYEQYF. The CDR3 nucleotides are TGCGCCAGCAGCTTAAACTACGAGCAGTACTTC.

This chain uses TRBV6-1 with TRBJ2-7; D possibly corresponds to TRBD2 (5 bases). The V and J ends lost 11 bases and 4 bases respectively, with 21 bases between them. Germline V lookup: CDR1 MNHNS, CDR2 SASEGT. CDR3 length equals 14 residues. The DNA for the CDR3 is TGTGCCGCGAGCGTAGGACTGACATCATACGAGCAGTACTTC. Protein sequence: CAASVGLTSYEQYF.

The chain has TRBV27 and TRBJ2-3; 11 bases are a match to TRBD2. V was clipped by 5 bases and J by 4 bases; unmatched bases: 11. This CDR3 has 17 amino acids. Germline CDR1 is MNHEY and CDR2 is SMNVEV (reference sequence). The CDR3 reads CASSHNPPGLAADTQYF. In DNA form, the CDR3 reads TGTGCCAGCAGTCACAACCCGCCGGGACTAGCGGCAGATACGCAGTATTTT.